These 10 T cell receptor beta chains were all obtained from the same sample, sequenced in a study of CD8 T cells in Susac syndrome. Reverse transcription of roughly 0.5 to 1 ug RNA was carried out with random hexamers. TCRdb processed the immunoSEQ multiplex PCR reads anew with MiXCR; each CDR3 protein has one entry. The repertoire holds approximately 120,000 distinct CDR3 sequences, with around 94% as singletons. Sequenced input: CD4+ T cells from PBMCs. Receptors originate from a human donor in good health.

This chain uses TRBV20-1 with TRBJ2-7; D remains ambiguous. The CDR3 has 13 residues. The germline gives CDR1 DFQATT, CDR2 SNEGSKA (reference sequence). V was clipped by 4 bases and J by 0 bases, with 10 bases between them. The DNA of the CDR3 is TGCAGTGCTATGTGGTTCTCCTCCTACGAGCAGTACTTC. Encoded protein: CSAMWFSSYEQYF.

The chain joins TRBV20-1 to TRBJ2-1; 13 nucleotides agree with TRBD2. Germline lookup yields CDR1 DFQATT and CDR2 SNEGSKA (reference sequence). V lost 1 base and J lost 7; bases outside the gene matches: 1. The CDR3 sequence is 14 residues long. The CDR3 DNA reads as TGCAGTGCTAGAGGGACTAGCGGGAGTAATGAGCAGTTCTTC. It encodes CSARGTSGSNEQFF.

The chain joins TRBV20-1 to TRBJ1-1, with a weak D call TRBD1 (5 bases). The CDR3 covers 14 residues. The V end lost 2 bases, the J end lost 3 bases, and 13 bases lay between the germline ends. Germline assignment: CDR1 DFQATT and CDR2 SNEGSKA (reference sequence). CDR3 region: CSARRPGTDTEAFF. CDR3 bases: TGCAGTGCTAGAAGGCCGGGGACCGACACTGAAGCTTTCTTT.

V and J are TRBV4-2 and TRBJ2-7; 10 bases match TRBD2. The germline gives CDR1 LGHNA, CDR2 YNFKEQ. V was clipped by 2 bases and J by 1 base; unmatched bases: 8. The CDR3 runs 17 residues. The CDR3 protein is CASSQNPSGSKSYEQYF. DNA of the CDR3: TGTGCCAGCAGCCAAAATCCTAGCGGGAGTAAGTCCTACGAGCAGTACTTC.

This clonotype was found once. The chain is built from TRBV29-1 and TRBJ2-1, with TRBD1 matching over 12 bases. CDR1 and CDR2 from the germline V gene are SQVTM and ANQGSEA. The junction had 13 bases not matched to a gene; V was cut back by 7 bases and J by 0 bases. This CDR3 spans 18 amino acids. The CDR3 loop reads CSGITGTGGFYSYNEQFF. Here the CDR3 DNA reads TGCAGCGGTATAACCGGGACAGGGGGCTTTTACTCCTACAATGAGCAGTTCTTC.

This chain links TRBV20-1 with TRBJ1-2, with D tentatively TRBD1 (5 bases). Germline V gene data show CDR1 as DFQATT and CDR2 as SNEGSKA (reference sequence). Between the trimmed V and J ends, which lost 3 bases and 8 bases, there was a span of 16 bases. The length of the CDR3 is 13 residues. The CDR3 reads CSASGTSVQGYTF. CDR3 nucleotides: TGCAGTGCTAGTGGGACGTCCGTTCAAGGCTACACCTTC.

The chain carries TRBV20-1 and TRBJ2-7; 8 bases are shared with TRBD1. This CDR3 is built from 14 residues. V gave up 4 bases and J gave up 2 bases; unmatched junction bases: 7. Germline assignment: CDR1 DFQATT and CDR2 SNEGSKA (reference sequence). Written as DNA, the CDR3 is TGCAGTGCTATAGGACAGGGCGATCCCTACGAGCAGTACTTC. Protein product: CSAIGQGDPYEQYF.

The CDR3 DNA is TGCAGTGTCAAAGGGACCTACAATGAGCAGTTCTTC. Protein product: CSVKGTYNEQFF. This chain joins TRBV20-1 and TRBJ2-1; D ambiguous. There are 12 residues in the CDR3. Germline CDR1 and CDR2: DFQATT and SNEGSKA (reference sequence). The V end lost 7 bases, the J end lost 2 bases, and 9 bases lay between the germline ends.

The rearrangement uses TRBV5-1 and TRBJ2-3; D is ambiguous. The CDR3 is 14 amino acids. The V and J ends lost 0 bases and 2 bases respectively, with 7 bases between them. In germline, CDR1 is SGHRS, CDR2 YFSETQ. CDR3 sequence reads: CASSLAKPTDTQYF. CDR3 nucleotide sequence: TGCGCCAGCAGCTTGGCCAAGCCCACAGATACGCAGTATTTT.

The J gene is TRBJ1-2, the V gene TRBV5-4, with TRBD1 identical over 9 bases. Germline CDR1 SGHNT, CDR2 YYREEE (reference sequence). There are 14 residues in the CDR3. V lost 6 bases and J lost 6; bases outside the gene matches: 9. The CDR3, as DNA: TGTGCCAGCACCCCGGCTAGGACAGGGGATGGCTACACCTTC. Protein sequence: CASTPARTGDGYTF.